Each of the 2 T cell receptor beta chains below was sequenced from the same sample in a study of OX40 agonist ivuxolimab in advanced cancers. The method was immunoSEQ multiplex PCR; TCRdb's version includes in-frame clones alone and lacks a portion of them. The table shows some 40,000 clones, with about nine tenths occurring only once. Sample: CD4+ or CD8+ T cells sorted from blood, taken in a trial of the OX40 agonist ivuxolimab. The source is an adult with an advanced solid tumor such as melanoma, head and neck, liver or kidney cancer.

V gene TRBV6-4 combines with J gene TRBJ2-5; TRBD2 matches at 9 bases. The junction had 7 bases not matched to a gene; V was cut back by 9 bases and J by 5 bases. The CDR3 runs to 13 residues. The germline CDR1 and CDR2 sequences are MRHNA and SNTAGT. The CDR3 is CARGKAGGETQYF. CDR3 nucleotide sequence: TGTGCCAGGGGAAAGGCGGGAGGGGAGACCCAGTACTTC.

J is TRBJ1-5 and V is TRBV11-1, with 11 bases matching TRBD1. The CDR3 sequence is 15 residues long. The ends lost 6 bases at V and 6 bases at J; junction bases unmatched: 7. Looked up from germline, CDR1 is SGHAT and CDR2 is FQDESV (reference sequence). The CDR3, as DNA: TGTGCCAGCAGTCAGGACAGGGGGCTTGGTCAGCCCCAGCATTTT. Protein sequence: CASSQDRGLGQPQHF. The whole variable domain, remainder taken from reference TRBV11-1 and TRBJ1-5, is EAEVAQSPRYKITEKSQAVAFWCDPISGHATLYWYRQILGQGPELLVQFQDESVVDDSQLPKDRFSAERLKGVDSTLKIQPAELGDSAMYLCASSQDRGLGQPQHFGDGTRLSIL.